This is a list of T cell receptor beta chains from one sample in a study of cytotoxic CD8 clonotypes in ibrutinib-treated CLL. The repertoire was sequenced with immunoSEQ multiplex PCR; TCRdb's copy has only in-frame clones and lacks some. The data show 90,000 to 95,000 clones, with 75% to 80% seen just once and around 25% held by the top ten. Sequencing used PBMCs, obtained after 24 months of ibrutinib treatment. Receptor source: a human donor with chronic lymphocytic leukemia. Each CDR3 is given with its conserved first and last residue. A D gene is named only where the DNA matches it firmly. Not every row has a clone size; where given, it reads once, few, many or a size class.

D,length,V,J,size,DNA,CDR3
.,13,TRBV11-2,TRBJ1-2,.,TGTGCCAGCAGACCGACGGGGGCTCATGGCTACACCTTC,CASRPTGAHGYTF
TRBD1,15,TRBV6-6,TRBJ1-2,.,TGTGCCAGCAGTTCCTTGGACAGGGCTAACTATGGCTACACCTTC,CASSSLDRANYGYTF
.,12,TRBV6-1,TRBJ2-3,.,TGTGCCAGCAGTGGGAATACAGATACGCAGTATTTT,CASSGNTDTQYF
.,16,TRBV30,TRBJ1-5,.,TGTGCCTGGTCGCCCGGGGGCAGAGGTAGCAATCAGCCCCAGCATTTT,CAWSPGGRGSNQPQHF
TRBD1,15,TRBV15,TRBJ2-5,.,TGTGCCACCAGCAGAGCAGACAGGGTAGGAGAGACCCAGTACTTC,CATSRADRVGETQYF
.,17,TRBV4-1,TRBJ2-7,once,TGCGCCAGCAGCCCGTCCCTGACAGGACAGTGGACCTACGAGCAGTACTTC,CASSPSLTGQWTYEQYF
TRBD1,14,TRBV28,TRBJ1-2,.,TGTGCCAGCACTCTACCACAGGGGAACTATGGCTACACCTTC,CASTLPQGNYGYTF
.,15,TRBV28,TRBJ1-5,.,TGTGCCAGCAGCCCCGGGGGGACCAGCAATCAGCCCCAGCATTTT,CASSPGGTSNQPQHF
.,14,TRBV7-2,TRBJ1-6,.,TGTGCCAGCAGCTTCCTGTCAGGAAACTCACCCCTCCACTTT,CASSFLSGNSPLHF
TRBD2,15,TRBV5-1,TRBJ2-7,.,TGCGCCAGCAGGGCTCAAGCGGGAGGTATCTACGAGCAGTACTTC,CASRAQAGGIYEQYF
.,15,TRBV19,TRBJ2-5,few,TGTGCCAGTAACCCCACACAGGGAGGCGTCGAGACCCAGTACTTC,CASNPTQGGVETQYF
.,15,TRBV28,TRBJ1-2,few,TGTGCCAGCAGTTTAAAGTCGGCAGGGTACTATGGCTACACCTTC,CASSLKSAGYYGYTF
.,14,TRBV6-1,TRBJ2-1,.,TGTGCCAGCAGTGAAGACTACGCAAGGAATGAGCAGTTCTTC,CASSEDYARNEQFF
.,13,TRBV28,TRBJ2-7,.,TGTGCCAGCAGGCTACATCTTTCCTACGAGCAGTACTTC,CASRLHLSYEQYF
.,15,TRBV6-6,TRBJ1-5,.,TGTGCCAGCACCTCACAGGTTTATAGCAATCAGCCCCAGCATTTT,CASTSQVYSNQPQHF
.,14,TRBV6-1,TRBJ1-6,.,TGTGCCAGCAGTGAAGGGCAGGTCGCGTGGACCCTCCACTTT,CASSEGQVAWTLHF